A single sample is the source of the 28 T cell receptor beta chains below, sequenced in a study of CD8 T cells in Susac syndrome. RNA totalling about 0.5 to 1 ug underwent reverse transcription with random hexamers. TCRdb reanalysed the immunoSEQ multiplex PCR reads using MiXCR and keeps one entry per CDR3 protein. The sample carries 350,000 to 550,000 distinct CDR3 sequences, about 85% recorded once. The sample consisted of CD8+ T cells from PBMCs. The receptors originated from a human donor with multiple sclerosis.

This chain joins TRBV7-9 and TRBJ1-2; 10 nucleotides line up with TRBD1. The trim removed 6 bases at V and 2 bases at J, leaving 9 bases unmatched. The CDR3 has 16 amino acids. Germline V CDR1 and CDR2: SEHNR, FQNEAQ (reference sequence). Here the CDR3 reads CASRSTDRGPNYGYTF. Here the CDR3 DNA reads TGTGCCAGCAGGTCTACAGACAGGGGGCCCAACTATGGCTACACCTTC.

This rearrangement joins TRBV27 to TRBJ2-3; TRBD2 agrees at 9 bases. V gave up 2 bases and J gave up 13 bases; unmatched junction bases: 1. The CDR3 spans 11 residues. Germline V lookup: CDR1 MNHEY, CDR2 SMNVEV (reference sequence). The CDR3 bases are TGTGCCAGCAGTTTAGGCGGGGGGGAGTATTTT. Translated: CASSLGGGEYF.

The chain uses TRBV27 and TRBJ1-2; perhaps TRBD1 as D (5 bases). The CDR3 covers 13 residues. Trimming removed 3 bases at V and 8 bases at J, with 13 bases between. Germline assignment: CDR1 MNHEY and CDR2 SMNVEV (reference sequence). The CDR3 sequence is CASSFGQGKGYTF. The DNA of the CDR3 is TGTGCCAGCAGTTTTGGTCAGGGAAAAGGCTACACCTTC.

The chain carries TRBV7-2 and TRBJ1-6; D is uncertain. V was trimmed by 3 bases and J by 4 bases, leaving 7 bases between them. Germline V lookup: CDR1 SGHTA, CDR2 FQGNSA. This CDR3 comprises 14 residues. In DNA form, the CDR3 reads TGTGCCAGCAGCTTGGAACATTATAATTCACCCCTCCACTTT. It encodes CASSLEHYNSPLHF.

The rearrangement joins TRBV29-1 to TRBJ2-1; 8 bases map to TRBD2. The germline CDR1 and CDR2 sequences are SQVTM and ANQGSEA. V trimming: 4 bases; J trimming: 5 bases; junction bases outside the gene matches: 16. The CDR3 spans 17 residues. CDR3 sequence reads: CSVVLGGALFLDNEQFF. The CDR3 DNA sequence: TGCAGCGTTGTACTCGGGGGGGCTCTATTTCTAGACAATGAGCAGTTCTTC.

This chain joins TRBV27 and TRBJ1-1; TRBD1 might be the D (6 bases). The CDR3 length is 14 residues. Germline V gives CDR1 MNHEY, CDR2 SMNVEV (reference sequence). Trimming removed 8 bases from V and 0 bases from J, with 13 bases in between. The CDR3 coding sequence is TGTGCCAGCCGTTCACAGGGTCTGAACACTGAAGCTTTCTTT. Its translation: CASRSQGLNTEAFF.

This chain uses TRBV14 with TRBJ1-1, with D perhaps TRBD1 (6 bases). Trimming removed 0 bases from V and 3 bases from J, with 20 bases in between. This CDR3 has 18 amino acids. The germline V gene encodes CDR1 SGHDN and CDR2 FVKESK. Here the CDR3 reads CASSQDSGDINPYTEAFF. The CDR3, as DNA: TGTGCCAGCAGCCAAGATTCGGGGGACATCAATCCCTACACTGAAGCTTTCTTT.

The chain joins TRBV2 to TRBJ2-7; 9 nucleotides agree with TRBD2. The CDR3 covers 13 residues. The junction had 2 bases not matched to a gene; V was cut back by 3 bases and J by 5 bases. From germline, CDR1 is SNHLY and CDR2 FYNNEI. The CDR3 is CASSETSGDEQYF. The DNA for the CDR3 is TGTGCCAGCAGTGAGACTAGCGGAGACGAGCAGTACTTC.

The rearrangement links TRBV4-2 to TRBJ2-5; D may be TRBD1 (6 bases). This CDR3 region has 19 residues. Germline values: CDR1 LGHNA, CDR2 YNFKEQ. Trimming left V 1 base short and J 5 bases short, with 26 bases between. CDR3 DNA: TGTGCCAGCAGCCAAGGACCACCCACCGGGACAAGTCCGTGGGAGACCCAGTACTTC. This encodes CASSQGPPTGTSPWETQYF.

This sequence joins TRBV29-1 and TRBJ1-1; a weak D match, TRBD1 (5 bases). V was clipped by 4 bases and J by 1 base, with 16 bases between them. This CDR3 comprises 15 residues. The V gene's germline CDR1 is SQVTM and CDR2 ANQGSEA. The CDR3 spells CSVAAGPYRNTEAFF. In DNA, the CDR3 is TGCAGCGTTGCGGCAGGGCCGTACAGGAACACTGAAGCTTTCTTT.

CDR3 bases: TGTGCCAGCAGCACTCCGGGCGGGGAGACAGCTGAAGCTTTCTTT. Protein product: CASSTPGGETAEAFF. The chain couples TRBV9 to TRBJ1-1, with a tentative D call TRBD1 (5 bases). The germline CDR1 and CDR2 sequences are SGDLS and YYNGEE. Trimming took 4 bases from V and 6 from J, leaving 19 bases between them. The CDR3 is 15 amino acids.

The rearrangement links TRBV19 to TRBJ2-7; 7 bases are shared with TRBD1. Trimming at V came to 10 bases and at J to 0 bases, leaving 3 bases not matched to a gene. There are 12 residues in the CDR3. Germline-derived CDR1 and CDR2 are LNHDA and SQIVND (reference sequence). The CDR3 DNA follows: TGTGCCACCAGGGACAGCTCCTACGAGCAGTACTTC. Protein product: CATRDSSYEQYF.

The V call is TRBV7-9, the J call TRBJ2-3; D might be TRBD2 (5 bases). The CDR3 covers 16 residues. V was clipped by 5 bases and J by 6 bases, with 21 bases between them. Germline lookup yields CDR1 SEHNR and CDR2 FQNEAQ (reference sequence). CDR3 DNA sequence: TGTGCCAGCAGCCCTCTGTGGGCGGGTCGCAGGGATACGCAGTATTTT. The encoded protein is CASSPLWAGRRDTQYF.

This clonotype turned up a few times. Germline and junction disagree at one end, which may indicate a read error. In DNA, the CDR3 is TGTGCCAGCAGCCCACCGCGACAAGTGACCCAGTACTTC. Translated, it gives CASSPPRQVTQYF. The rearrangement uses TRBV7-6 and TRBJ2-5; D is uncertain. CDR3 length: 13 amino acids. Per germline, CDR1 SGHVS and CDR2 FNYEAQ.

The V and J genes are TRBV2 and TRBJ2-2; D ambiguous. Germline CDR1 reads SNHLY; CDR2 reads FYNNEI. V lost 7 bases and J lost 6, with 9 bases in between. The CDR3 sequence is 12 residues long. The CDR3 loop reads CASTGNPGELFF. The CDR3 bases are TGTGCCAGCACAGGAAACCCCGGGGAGCTGTTTTTT.

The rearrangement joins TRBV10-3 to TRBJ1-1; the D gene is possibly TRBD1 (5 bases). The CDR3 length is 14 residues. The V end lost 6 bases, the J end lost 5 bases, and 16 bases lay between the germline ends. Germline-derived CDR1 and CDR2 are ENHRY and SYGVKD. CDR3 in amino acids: CAISKPDGGTEAFF. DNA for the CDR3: TGTGCCATCAGCAAACCGGACGGGGGTACTGAAGCTTTCTTT.

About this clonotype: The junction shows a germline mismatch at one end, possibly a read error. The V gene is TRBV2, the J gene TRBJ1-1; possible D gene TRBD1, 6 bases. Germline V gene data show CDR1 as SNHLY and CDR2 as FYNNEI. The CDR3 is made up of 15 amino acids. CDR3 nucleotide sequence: TGTGCCAGCAGCGATTTTAGGGGGTCCAACACTGAACCTTTCTTT. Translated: CASSDFRGSNTEPFF.

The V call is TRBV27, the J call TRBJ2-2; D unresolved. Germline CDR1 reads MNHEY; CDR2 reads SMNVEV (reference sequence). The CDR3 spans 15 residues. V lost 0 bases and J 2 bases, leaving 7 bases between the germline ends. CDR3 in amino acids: CASSLSGPNTGELFF. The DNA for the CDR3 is TGTGCCAGCAGTTTATCCGGGCCAAACACCGGGGAGCTGTTTTTT.

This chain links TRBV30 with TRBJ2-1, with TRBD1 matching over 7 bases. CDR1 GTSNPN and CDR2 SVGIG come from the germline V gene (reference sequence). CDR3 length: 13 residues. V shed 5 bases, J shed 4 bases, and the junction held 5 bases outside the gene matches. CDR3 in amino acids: CAWAGTDYNEQFF. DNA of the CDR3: TGTGCCTGGGCCGGGACAGATTACAATGAGCAGTTCTTC.

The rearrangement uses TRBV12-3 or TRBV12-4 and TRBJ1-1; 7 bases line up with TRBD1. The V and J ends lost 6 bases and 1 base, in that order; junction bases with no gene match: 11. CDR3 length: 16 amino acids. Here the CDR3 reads CASSVPRGSENTEAFF. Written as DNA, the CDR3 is TGTGCCAGCAGCGTTCCCAGGGGGTCGGAGAACACTGAAGCTTTCTTT.

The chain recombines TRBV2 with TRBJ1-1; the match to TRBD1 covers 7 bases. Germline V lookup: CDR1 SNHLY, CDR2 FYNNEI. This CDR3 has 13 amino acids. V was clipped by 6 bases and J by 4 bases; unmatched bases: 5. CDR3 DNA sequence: TGTGCCAGCAGGGGGACAGATACCACTGAAGCTTTCTTT. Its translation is CASRGTDTTEAFF.

This chain's CDR3 is CAISTGTYGYTF. As DNA, the CDR3 is TGTGCCATCAGTACCGGGACCTATGGCTACACCTTC. This chain links TRBV10-3 with TRBJ1-2, with a tentative D call TRBD1 (5 bases). V was pared by 5 bases and J by 4 bases, with 8 bases between. The germline V gene has CDR1 ENHRY and CDR2 SYGVKD. CDR3 size: 12 residues.

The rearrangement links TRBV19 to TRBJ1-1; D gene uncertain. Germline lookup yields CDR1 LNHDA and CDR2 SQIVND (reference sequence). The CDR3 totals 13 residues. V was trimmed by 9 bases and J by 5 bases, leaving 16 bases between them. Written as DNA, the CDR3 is TGTGCCAGCGACGTCCCCAGCGGGACTGAAGCTTTCTTT. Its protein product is CASDVPSGTEAFF.

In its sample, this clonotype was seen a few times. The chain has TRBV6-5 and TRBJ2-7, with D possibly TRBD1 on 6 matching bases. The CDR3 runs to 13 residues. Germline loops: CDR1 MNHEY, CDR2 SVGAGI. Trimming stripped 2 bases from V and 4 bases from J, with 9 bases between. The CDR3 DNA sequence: TGTGCCAGCAGTTACGGGACACCTTACGAGCAGTACTTC. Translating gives CASSYGTPYEQYF.

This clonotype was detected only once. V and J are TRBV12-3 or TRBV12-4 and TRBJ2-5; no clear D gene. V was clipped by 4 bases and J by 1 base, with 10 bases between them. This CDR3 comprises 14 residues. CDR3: CASSSLAPQETQYF. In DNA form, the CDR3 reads TGTGCCAGCAGTTCCCTCGCTCCCCAAGAGACCCAGTACTTC.

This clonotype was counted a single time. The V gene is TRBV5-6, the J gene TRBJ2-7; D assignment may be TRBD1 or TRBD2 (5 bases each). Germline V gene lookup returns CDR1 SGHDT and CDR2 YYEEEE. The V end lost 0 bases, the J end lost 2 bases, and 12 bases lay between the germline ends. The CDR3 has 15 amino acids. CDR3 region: CASSLGGTGPYEQYF. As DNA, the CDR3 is TGTGCCAGCAGCTTGGGGGGGACGGGACCCTACGAGCAGTACTTC.

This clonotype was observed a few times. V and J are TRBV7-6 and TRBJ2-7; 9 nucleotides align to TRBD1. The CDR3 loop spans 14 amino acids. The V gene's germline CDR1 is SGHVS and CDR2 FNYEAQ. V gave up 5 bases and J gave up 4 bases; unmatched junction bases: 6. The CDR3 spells CASSTGTGFYEQYF. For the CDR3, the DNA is TGTGCCAGCAGCACCGGGACAGGGTTTTACGAGCAGTACTTC.

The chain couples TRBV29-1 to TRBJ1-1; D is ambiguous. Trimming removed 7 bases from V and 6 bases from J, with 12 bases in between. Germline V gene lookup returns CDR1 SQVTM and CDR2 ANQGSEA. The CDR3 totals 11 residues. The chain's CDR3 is CSGAGGAEAFF. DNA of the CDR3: TGCAGCGGCGCGGGTGGCGCTGAAGCTTTCTTT.